What follows are 6 T cell receptor beta chains derived from one specimen sequenced in a study of STAT3 mutations in large granular lymphocyte leukemia (dated by TCRdb to 2018 to 2020). Beyond this particular receptor, the publication reports: At least one immunodominant TCRbeta clonotype was identified in every T-LGLL patient, and multiple immunodominant subclonotypes were identified in about half of the T-LGLL patients.

Their antigens remain unidentified. To prepare the library, the immunoSEQ multiplex PCR assay was applied. TCRdb took this table from immuneACCESS and kept in-frame rearrangements with V and J called. Such tables lack part of the clones; where checked against another copy, unresolved V genes explain under half of the gap, and the rest is unexplained. The sample table contains a few thousand clones; only one count was recorded for 77% of them. The biggest ten clones account for approximately 88% of the sample. The sequenced sample consisted of peripheral blood mononuclear cells. These receptors originate from a man in his forties or fifties with T-cell large granular lymphocyte leukemia. Some clones in this sample may be carry-over from other donors' samples. The age is the age at diagnosis.

This chain connects TRBV9 to TRBJ1-1; D may be TRBD1 (5 bases). Trimming removed 6 bases at V and 2 bases at J, with 14 bases between. This CDR3 is built from 14 residues. Germline-derived CDR1 and CDR2 are SGDLS and YYNGEE. The CDR3: CASNKQTVNTEAFF. The CDR3 region has the DNA TGTGCCAGCAACAAACAGACAGTAAACACTGAAGCTTTCTTT.

The CDR3 DNA is TGTGCCAGCAGTTACACAGACAGGAACTATGGCTACACCTTC. Encoded protein: CASSYTDRNYGYTF. The V and J genes are TRBV6-6 and TRBJ1-2, with TRBD1 as a possible D gene (6 bases). V dropped 2 bases and J dropped 2 bases, with 9 bases sitting between them. The CDR3 is 14 residues long. CDR1 and CDR2 from the germline V gene are MNHNY and SVGAGI (reference sequence).

V usage is TRBV28 and J usage is TRBJ1-3, with D perhaps matching TRBD1 (6 bases). The CDR3 runs to 16 residues. V was shortened by 2 bases and J by 2 bases, with 13 bases between the two germline ends. CDR1 is MDHEN and CDR2 is SYDVKM in the germline V gene. In nucleotides, the CDR3 is TGTGCCAGCAGTTTAATCGGACAGTTAACTGGAAACACCATATATTTT. It encodes CASSLIGQLTGNTIYF.

CDR3 coding DNA: TGTGCCAGCAGCTTATTGACAGGGAGCCCCTACGAGCAGTACTTC. Translated: CASSLLTGSPYEQYF. The gene calls are TRBV11-2 and TRBJ2-7; the match to TRBD1 covers 7 bases. J lost 2 bases, V lost 2 bases, and 6 bases had no gene match. The CDR3 contains 15 residues. CDR1 is SGHAT, CDR2 FQNNGV, per germline.

This sequence joins TRBV28 and TRBJ1-2; 9 nucleotides agree with TRBD1. The V and J ends lost 7 bases and 4 bases, in that order; junction bases with no gene match: 10. The CDR3 sequence is 15 residues long. Germline V gene data show CDR1 as MDHEN and CDR2 as SYDVKM. CDR3 coding DNA: TGTGCCAGCACCCAAGGACAGGGGAAAACCTATGGCTACACCTTC. Translation: CASTQGQGKTYGYTF.

This clone was seen only once. The chain is built from TRBV27 and TRBJ1-2, with D perhaps TRBD1 (6 bases). The length of the CDR3 is 13 residues. V lost 2 bases, J lost 9 bases, and 13 bases lay in between. The V gene's germline CDR1 is MNHEY and CDR2 SMNVEV (reference sequence). The CDR3 sequence is CASSLSRGNRYTF. The CDR3 coding sequence is TGTGCCAGCAGTTTAAGCAGGGGTAATCGCTACACCTTC.